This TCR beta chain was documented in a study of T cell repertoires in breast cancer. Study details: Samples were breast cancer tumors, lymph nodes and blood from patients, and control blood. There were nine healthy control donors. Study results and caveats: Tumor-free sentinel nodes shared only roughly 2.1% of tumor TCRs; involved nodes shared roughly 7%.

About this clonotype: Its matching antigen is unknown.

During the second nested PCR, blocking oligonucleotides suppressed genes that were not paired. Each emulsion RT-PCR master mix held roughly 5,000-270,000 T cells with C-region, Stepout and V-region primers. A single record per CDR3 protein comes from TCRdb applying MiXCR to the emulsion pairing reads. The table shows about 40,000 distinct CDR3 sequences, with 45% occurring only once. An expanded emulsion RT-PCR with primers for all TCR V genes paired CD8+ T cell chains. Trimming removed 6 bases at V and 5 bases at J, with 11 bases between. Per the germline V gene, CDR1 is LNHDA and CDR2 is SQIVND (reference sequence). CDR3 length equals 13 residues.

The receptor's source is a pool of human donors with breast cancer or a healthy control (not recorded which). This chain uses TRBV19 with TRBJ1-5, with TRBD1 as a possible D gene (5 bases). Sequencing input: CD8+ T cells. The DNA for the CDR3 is TGTGCCAGTAGCGTTGACAGCGATCAGCCCCAGCATTTT. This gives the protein CASSVDSDQPQHF.